This TCR beta chain was observed in a study of blood T cell repertoires in COVID-19. For the study at large: T cells, B-cell-depleted T cells, or PBMCs supplied cDNA or gDNA.

Data came from immunoSEQ multiplex PCR; TCRdb stores just in-frame clones and leaves some out. This sample has 200,000 to 250,000 clones, with 85% to 90% found just once. Specimen: peripheral blood. This clonotype was sampled from a man aged 25-40 years with COVID-19, enrolled during active disease.

Here the CDR3 DNA reads TGTGCCGGCCCCGGCGGCTCAACTAATGAAAAACTGTTTTTT. Protein: CAGPGGSTNEKLFF. The rearrangement uses TRBV30 and TRBJ1-4; D is ambiguous. Germline V lookup: CDR1 GTSNPN, CDR2 SVGIG (reference sequence). This CDR3 has 14 residues. The V and J ends lost 8 bases and 0 bases respectively, with 13 bases between them.